This record looks at one T cell receptor beta chain sequence and its context. Its antigen is still unknown. At one end the junction does not follow the germline gene, possibly because of a read error. This CDR3 comprises 14 residues. Per germline, CDR1 LGHNA and CDR2 YNFKEQ. Three rounds of nested PCR, following a modified ARM-PCR protocol, produced the TCRbeta library. TCRdb used MiXCR to reprocess the multiplex PCR reads, holding one entry per CDR3 protein. This table has about 100,000 distinct CDR3 sequences, 50% to 70% appearing once. The data were obtained in a study of tumor and adjacent non-tumor tissue in lung cancer. Study conclusions and caveats: In normal lung, the top 100 clones were significantly more dominant than in tumor.

This sample's RNA came from whole unsorted tissue. This non-tumor lung sample came from over 3 cm beyond the tumor edge. The sequence derives from a man younger than 40 with non-small cell lung cancer. This sequence joins TRBV4-2 and TRBJ2-1; D is ambiguous. The sequenced material came from distant non-tumor lung tissue. Here the CDR3 reads CASSQAGVYNEQFF. The CDR3 nucleotides are TGTGCCAGCAGTCAAGCTGGAGTCTACAATGAGCAGTTCTTC.